Sequencing of this TCR beta chain was carried out in a study of cytomegalovirus exposure and HLA in healthy donors. Study findings and constraints: Researchers catalogued about 160 TCR beta chains as cytomegalovirus-associated.

The CDR3 is 15 residues long. The V gene's germline CDR1 is SGHRS and CDR2 YFSETQ. An approximately 130-subject validation cohort, separate from the roughly 670-subject first cohort, supplied the donors. A word on this clone: Its antigen is not identified. A junction boundary mismatches the germline segment, possibly from a read error.

Assay used: immunoSEQ multiplex PCR; TCRdb lists only in-frame clones, some missing. This sample has roughly 260,000 clones; about 90% occur once, and the top ten carry 0.37%. The sample comprised PBMCs. This chain connects TRBV5-1 to TRBJ2-3; 8 bases fit TRBD1. This receptor was obtained from a woman aged 18-29 years in good health and CMV-seronegative. The CDR3 nucleotides are TGCGCCAGCAGTTTGGAGGGGACAGGAGTGGATACGCAGTATTTT. Translated, it gives CASSLEGTGVDTQYF. Drawing the rest from reference TRBV5-1 and TRBJ2-3, the complete variable domain is KAGVTQTPRYLIKTRGQQVTLSCSPISGHRSVSWYQQTPGQGLQFLFEYFSETQRNKGNFPGRFSGRQFSNSRSEMNVSTLELGDSALYLCASSLEGTGVDTQYFGPGTRLTVL.